This TCR beta chain was identified during a study of CD8 T cells in ankylosing spondylitis. Study-wide findings and caveats: The clones that were linked to disease were reported to be significantly enriched in matched synovial fluid samples from ankylosing spondylitis patients. There was a TCR beta motif, made of several highly homologous variants, that appeared characteristic of ankylosing spondylitis blood.

This clonotype was detected only a few times. Antigen: not known. Molecular-barcoded quantitative 5'-RACE produced these TCR beta libraries. TCRdb itself ran the 5' RACE reads through MiXCR, one entry per CDR3 protein. The sample lists roughly 100,000 distinct CDR3 sequences; around 24% were seen once. This CDR3 contains 14 residues. The V gene end was trimmed by 5 bases and the J gene end by 8 bases; junction bases not matched to a gene: 6. Germline CDR1 is SGHNT and CDR2 is YENEEA. The receptor comes from a male donor with ankylosing spondylitis. What was sequenced was synovial fluid, either unsorted or a sorted T cell fraction (not recorded which). The chain uses TRBV11-3 and TRBJ2-1; 10 nucleotides line up with TRBD2. This CDR3 is CASSEGLAIDEQFF. The CDR3 nucleotides read TGTGCCAGCAGCGAGGGACTAGCGATAGATGAGCAGTTCTTC.